This note documents a single TCR beta chain sequence. Its antigen is still unknown. The sample comes from a study of cytomegalovirus exposure and HLA in healthy donors. Overall study findings and caveats: TCR beta V segments were, for the most part, productive about 87% or about 30% of the time in an earlier analysis.

The CDR3 runs to 15 residues. V dropped 7 bases and J dropped 4; count of bases not matched to a gene: 9. The germline V gene encodes CDR1 MDHEN and CDR2 SYDVKM. The study ran its PCR with 60 Vbeta and 13 Jbeta primers. TCRdb's table, derived via immunoSEQ multiplex PCR, lists solely in-frame clones and lacks some. The sample carries about 150,000 clones, 55% to 80% recorded once. This TCR was recovered from a woman between 55 and 75 years old in good health and CMV-seropositive. The sequencing sample was made of PBMCs. The V and J genes are TRBV28 and TRBJ2-1, with 8 nucleotides matching TRBD2. For the CDR3, the DNA is TGTGCCAGCATCTTCGGGGCTAGCGGGTACAATGAGCAGTTCTTC. Translated, it gives CASIFGASGYNEQFF.